This T cell receptor beta chain was captured in a study of cytomegalovirus exposure and HLA in healthy donors. Study context: From around 180 million T cells, an earlier analysis saw 120 million or so unique TCR beta sequences.

13 Jbeta primers and 60 Vbeta primers were used for the PCR. The protocol was immunoSEQ multiplex PCR, while the TCRdb copy is restricted to in-frame clones and leaves out a portion. The data show 100,000 to 120,000 clones, about 70% seen once. The table lists this clone with a few counts. CDR1 is SGHKS and CDR2 is YYEKEE in the germline V gene (reference sequence). The length of the CDR3 is 16 residues. The V end lost 2 bases, the J end lost 1 base, and 12 bases lay between the germline ends. The receptor was isolated from a man younger than 40 in good health and CMV-seronegative. The chain employs TRBV5-5 and TRBJ1-4; D not resolved. The material sequenced was PBMCs. The CDR3 DNA sequence: TGTGCCAGCAGCTTCGTTAGCGCCCAAACTAATGAAAAACTGTTTTTT. As protein: CASSFVSAQTNEKLFF.